The source of this T cell receptor (beta chain) is a study of T cell responses to AZD1222 COVID-19 vaccine. About this clone: Its antigen is as yet unknown.

Broader study findings: Without day 14 samples, only post-peak T cell repertoires were studied. After two AZD1222 doses, spike-specific TCR breadth and depth rose versus day 0. Unmutated variant regions are reportedly the target of nearly half of TCRs that are spike-specific. Just a handful of people given AZD1222 tested seropositive at baseline.

V lost 4 bases to trimming and J lost 7 bases, with 14 bases between them. The CDR3 consists of 13 residues. Germline lookup yields CDR1 LGHDT and CDR2 YNNKEL (reference sequence). Libraries were prepared by immunoSEQ multiplex PCR; TCRdb keeps only in-frame clonotypes and omits some of them. The repertoire includes about 270,000 clones, 90% to 95% of them detected once, and roughly 0.51% sits in the top ten. The receptor was derived from an adult who received the AZD1222 COVID-19 vaccine. The specimen comprised peripheral blood, sampled 28 days after the second AZD1222 dose. This chain uses TRBV3-1 (or the pseudogene TRBV3-2) with TRBJ2-7; TRBD2 is a possible D gene (7 bases). The CDR3, as DNA: TGTGCCAGCAGCCGCCGGGGGGCGAGAGAGCAGTACTTC. This codes for CASSRRGAREQYF.